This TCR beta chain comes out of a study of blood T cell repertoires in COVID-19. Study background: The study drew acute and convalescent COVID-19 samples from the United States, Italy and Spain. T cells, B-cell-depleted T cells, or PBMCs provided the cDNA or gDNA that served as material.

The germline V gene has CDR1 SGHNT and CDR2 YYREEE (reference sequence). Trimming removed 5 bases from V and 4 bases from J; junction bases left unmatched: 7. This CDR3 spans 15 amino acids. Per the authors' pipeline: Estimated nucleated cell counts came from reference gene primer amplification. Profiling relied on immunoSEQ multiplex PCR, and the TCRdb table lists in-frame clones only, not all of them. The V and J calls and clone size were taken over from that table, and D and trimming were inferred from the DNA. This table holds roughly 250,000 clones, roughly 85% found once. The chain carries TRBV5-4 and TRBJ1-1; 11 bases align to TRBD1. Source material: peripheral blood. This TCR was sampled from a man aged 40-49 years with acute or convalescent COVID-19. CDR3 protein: CASRPPGTGGTEAFF. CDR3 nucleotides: TGTGCCAGCAGACCGCCAGGGACAGGGGGCACTGAAGCTTTCTTT.